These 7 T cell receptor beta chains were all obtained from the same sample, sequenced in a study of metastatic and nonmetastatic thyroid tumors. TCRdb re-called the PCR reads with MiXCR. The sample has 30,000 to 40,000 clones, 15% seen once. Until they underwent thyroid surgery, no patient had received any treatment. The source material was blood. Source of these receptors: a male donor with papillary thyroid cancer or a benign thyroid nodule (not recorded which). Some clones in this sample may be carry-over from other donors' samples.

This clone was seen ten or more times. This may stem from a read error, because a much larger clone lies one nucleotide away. The DNA of the CDR3 is TGCGCCAGCAGCTTGGGGCAGGGTGATATACGGGCGGCCGGGGAGCTGTTTTTT. Its translation is CASSLGQGDIRAAGELFF. This chain uses TRBV5-1 with TRBJ2-2; possibly TRBD1 for D (5 bases). Germline CDR1 reads SGHRS; CDR2 reads YFSETQ. Deletions cut 0 bases from V and 6 bases from J, with 21 bases between. CDR3 length: 18 residues.

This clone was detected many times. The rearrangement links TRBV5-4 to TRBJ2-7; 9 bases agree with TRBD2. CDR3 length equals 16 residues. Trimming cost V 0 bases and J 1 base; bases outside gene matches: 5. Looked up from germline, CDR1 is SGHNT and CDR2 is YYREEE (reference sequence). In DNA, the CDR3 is TGTGCCAGCAGCTTGGGACTAGCGGACCGTTCCTACGAGCAGTACTTC. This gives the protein CASSLGLADRSYEQYF.

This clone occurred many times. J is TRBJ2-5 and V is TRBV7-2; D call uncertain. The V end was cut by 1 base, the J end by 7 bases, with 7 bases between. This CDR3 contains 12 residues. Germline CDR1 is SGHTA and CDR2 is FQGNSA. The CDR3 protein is CASSLGTGTQYF. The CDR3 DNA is TGTGCCAGCAGCTTAGGCACGGGGACCCAGTACTTC.

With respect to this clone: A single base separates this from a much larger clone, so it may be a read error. DNA for the CDR3: TGTGTCATCAGTGGGTCAGGCAGAAATTACAATGAGCAGTCCTTC. This encodes CVISGSGRNYNEQSF. This sequence joins TRBV10-3 and TRBJ2-1, with D hard to call. The CDR3 runs to 15 residues. Looked up from germline, CDR1 is ENHRY and CDR2 is SYGVKD.

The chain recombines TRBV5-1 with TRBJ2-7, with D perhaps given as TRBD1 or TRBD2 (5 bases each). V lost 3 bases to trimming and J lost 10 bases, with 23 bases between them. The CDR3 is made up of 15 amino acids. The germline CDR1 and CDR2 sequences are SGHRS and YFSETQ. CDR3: CASSWGIPSSYYQYF. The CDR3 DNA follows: TGCGCCAGCAGCTGGGGGATTCCTAGCTCCTACTATCAGTACTTC.

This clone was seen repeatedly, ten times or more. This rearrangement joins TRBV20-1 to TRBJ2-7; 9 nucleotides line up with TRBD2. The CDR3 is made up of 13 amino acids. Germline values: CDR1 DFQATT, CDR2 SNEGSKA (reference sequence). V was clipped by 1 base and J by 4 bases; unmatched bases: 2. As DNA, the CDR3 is TGCAGTGCTAGAGGAGCGGGAGGTTACGAGCAGTACTTC. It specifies CSARGAGGYEQYF.

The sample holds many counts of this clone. CDR3 DNA: TGCAGTGCTAGAGCTCGGGGGGGGCCCAACTACGAGCAGTACTTC. Translation: CSARARGGPNYEQYF. The J gene is TRBJ2-7, the V gene TRBV20-1, with TRBD2 matching over 8 bases. Germline CDR1 is DFQATT and CDR2 is SNEGSKA (reference sequence). Trimming at V came to 1 base and at J to 3 bases, leaving 8 bases not matched to a gene. There are 15 residues in the CDR3.